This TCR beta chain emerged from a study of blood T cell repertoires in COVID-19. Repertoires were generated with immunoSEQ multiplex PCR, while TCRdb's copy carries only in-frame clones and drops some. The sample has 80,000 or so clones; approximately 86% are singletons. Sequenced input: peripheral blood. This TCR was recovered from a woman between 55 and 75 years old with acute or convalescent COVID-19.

CDR3 in amino acids: CASSSSVTDTQYF. CDR3 nucleotides: TGTGCCAGCAGCTCCTCGGTGACAGATACGCAGTATTTT. The chain links TRBV9 to TRBJ2-3; D unresolved. Germline V gives CDR1 SGDLS, CDR2 YYNGEE. CDR3 size: 13 residues. V lost 4 bases and J 3 bases, leaving 9 bases between the germline ends.